Below are 27 T cell receptor beta chains sequenced from a single sample in a study of blood T cell repertoires in COVID-19. Sequenced by immunoSEQ multiplex PCR; TCRdb stores in-frame clones only, minus some. This table has approximately 300,000 clones, about 89% appearing once. The sequenced material came from PBMCs or T cells enriched from blood (not recorded which). All receptors come from a woman aged 25 to 39 who had recovered from COVID-19.

This chain links TRBV11-2 with TRBJ2-2; possible D gene TRBD2, 7 bases. In germline, CDR1 is SGHAT, CDR2 FQNNGV. Trimming took 5 bases from V and 1 from J, leaving 11 bases between them. The CDR3 consists of 15 residues. The DNA of the CDR3 is TGTGCCAGCAGCCCTAGGGGGGGGAACACCGGGGAGCTGTTTTTT. Translated, it gives CASSPRGGNTGELFF.

This chain connects TRBV15 to TRBJ2-1, with D uncertain. V lost 4 bases and J 0 bases, leaving 16 bases between the germline ends. Per the germline V gene, CDR1 is LNHNV and CDR2 is YYDKDF (reference sequence). The CDR3 covers 17 residues. CDR3 coding DNA: TGTGCCACCAGCAAAGACCATCTGCCGAGCTCCTACAATGAGCAGTTCTTC. Protein sequence: CATSKDHLPSSYNEQFF.

V usage is TRBV7-9 and J usage is TRBJ2-1, with a possible D match to TRBD2 (5 bases). V was pared by 6 bases and J by 3 bases, with 18 bases between. Per the germline V gene, CDR1 is SEHNR and CDR2 is FQNEAQ (reference sequence). The CDR3 length is 16 residues. The CDR3 bases are TGTGCCAGCAGTCGCGGTTCTTCTAGCTTCTACAATGAGCAGTTCTTC. It encodes CASSRGSSSFYNEQFF.

V gene TRBV3-1 (or the pseudogene TRBV3-2) combines with J gene TRBJ2-7, with 11 bases lining up with TRBD2. J gave up 5 bases and V 2 bases, and 5 bases lay outside the gene matches. CDR1 is LGHDT and CDR2 is YNNKEL in the germline V gene (reference sequence). This CDR3 has 15 residues. The chain's CDR3 is CASSQRGSGGDEQYF. Written as DNA, the CDR3 is TGTGCCAGCAGCCAAAGAGGTAGCGGGGGGGACGAGCAGTACTTC.

V is TRBV19 and J is TRBJ1-6; 7 positions agree with TRBD1. Germline V gives CDR1 LNHDA, CDR2 SQIVND (reference sequence). Trimming took 7 bases from V and 7 from J; bases not matched to a gene: 10. The CDR3 covers 15 residues. CDR3 region: CASTPRWDRNSPLHF. CDR3 coding DNA: TGTGCCAGTACTCCTCGGTGGGACAGAAATTCACCCCTCCACTTT.

The chain carries TRBV28 and TRBJ1-4; D is possibly TRBD1 (6 bases). Germline loops: CDR1 MDHEN, CDR2 SYDVKM. The CDR3 loop spans 15 amino acids. The V and J ends lost 4 bases and 8 bases respectively, with 17 bases between them. In nucleotides, the CDR3 is TGTGCCAGCAGTTCCCGGGGGGGGGCCGGCGAAAAACTGTTTTTT. Residues: CASSSRGGAGEKLFF.

V usage is TRBV28 and J usage is TRBJ2-3; 9 nucleotides agree with TRBD2. CDR1 and CDR2 from the germline V gene are MDHEN and SYDVKM. V was pared by 1 base and J by 6 bases, with 8 bases of the junction left unmatched. The CDR3 consists of 16 residues. This chain's CDR3 is CASSLSPSGVQDTQYF. The CDR3 DNA reads as TGTGCCAGCAGTTTATCGCCTAGCGGGGTACAGGATACGCAGTATTTT.

V gene TRBV15 combines with J gene TRBJ2-7; 7 positions agree with TRBD2. After removal of 1 base from V and 2 bases from J, the junction contained 8 bases not matched to a gene. Germline V gene data show CDR1 as LNHNV and CDR2 as YYDKDF (reference sequence). The CDR3 extends over 16 amino acids. The CDR3 DNA reads as TGTGCCACCAGCAGAGTCGGTGCGGGGGATACCTACGAGCAGTACTTC. Translation: CATSRVGAGDTYEQYF.

The chain is built from TRBV18 and TRBJ1-3, with unresolved D. Trimming cost V 5 bases and J 4 bases, with 3 bases left between them. The CDR3 sequence is 11 residues long. Per the germline V gene, CDR1 is KGHSH and CDR2 is LQKENI. The CDR3 is CASSEGNTIYF. In nucleotides, the CDR3 is TGTGCCAGCTCAGAGGGAAACACCATATATTTT. The whole variable domain, filled in from reference TRBV18 and TRBJ1-3, reads NAGVMQNPRHLVRRRGQEARLRCSPMKGHSHVYWYRQLPEEGLKFMVYLQKENIIDESGMPKERFSAEFPKEGPSILRIQQVVRGDSAAYFCASSEGNTIYFGEGSWLTVV.

This chain links TRBV6-5 with TRBJ2-3; D remains ambiguous. There are 14 residues in the CDR3. The ends were cut back, 6 bases at V and 3 bases at J, with 13 bases in the middle. Germline CDR1 and CDR2: MNHEY and SVGAGI. CDR3 in DNA: TGTGCCAGCAGCTCTCGCGTTGCTACAGATACGCAGTATTTT. Translation: CASSSRVATDTQYF.

V and J are TRBV28 and TRBJ1-3; D gene unclear. V lost 6 bases, J lost 0 bases, and 15 bases lay in between. Looked up from germline, CDR1 is MDHEN and CDR2 is SYDVKM. This CDR3 has 16 amino acids. CDR3 DNA sequence: TGTGCCAGCAGCCGTGGTCCGCAGTACTCTGGAAACACCATATATTTT. Its protein product is CASSRGPQYSGNTIYF.

V gene TRBV2 combines with J gene TRBJ1-6; the D gene is possibly TRBD1 (6 bases). Germline lookup yields CDR1 SNHLY and CDR2 FYNNEI. This CDR3 contains 13 residues. Trimming pared 5 bases from V and 18 bases from J, leaving 20 bases between. Written as DNA, the CDR3 is TGTGCCAGCAGTAAGGACAGACAGGCCCCAGACCACTTT. Amino acids: CASSKDRQAPDHF.

In its sample, this clone was seen once. One end of the junction fails to match germline, which may point to a read error. CDR3 region: CASSSTEGGKQFF. The CDR3 region has the DNA TGTGCTAGCAGCTCCACGGAAGGAGGAAAGCAGTTCTTC. The chain links TRBV7-7 to TRBJ2-1; TRBD2 is a possible D gene (5 bases). Germline V gene data show CDR1 as SSHAT and CDR2 as FNYEAQ (reference sequence). The CDR3 contains 13 residues.

The chain recombines TRBV27 with TRBJ2-1; maybe TRBD2 (5 bases). V lost 3 bases and J lost 2, with 8 bases in between. This CDR3 contains 14 residues. CDR1 is MNHEY, CDR2 SMNVEV, per germline (reference sequence). In DNA, the CDR3 is TGTGCCAGCAGTTTCGGGGTTGCCTACAATGAGCAGTTCTTC. Translated, it gives CASSFGVAYNEQFF.

The rearrangement uses TRBV6-6 and TRBJ1-2; 7 nucleotides agree with TRBD1. CDR3 length: 14 residues. Per germline, CDR1 MNHNY and CDR2 SVGAGI (reference sequence). J gave up 7 bases and V 4 bases, and 9 bases lay outside the gene matches. The DNA for the CDR3 is TGTGCCAGCAGTTCCAAGGGGGCTAGGAGTGGCTACACCTTC. Its translation: CASSSKGARSGYTF.

The chain couples TRBV7-9 to TRBJ1-2; D may be TRBD1 (6 bases). The germline V and J ends were trimmed by 2 bases and 6 bases, with 16 bases remaining between them. Looked up from germline, CDR1 is SEHNR and CDR2 is FQNEAQ (reference sequence). This CDR3 has 15 residues. DNA of the CDR3: TGTGCCAGCAGCTTACCTCCCCGGCAGGGGCATGGCTACACCTTC. Protein sequence: CASSLPPRQGHGYTF.

V and J are TRBV9 and TRBJ1-1, with D possibly being TRBD1 (5 bases). The germline CDR1 and CDR2 sequences are SGDLS and YYNGEE. Deletions cut 4 bases from V and 0 bases from J, with 16 bases between. CDR3 length: 16 residues. CDR3 protein: CASSPGHAEMNTEAFF. CDR3 DNA: TGTGCCAGCAGCCCAGGGCATGCGGAGATGAACACTGAAGCTTTCTTT.

This clone was seen only a few times. This sequence joins TRBV10-1 and TRBJ1-5; 9 bases line up with TRBD1. V was pared by 4 bases and J by 0 bases, with 10 bases of the junction left unmatched. In germline, CDR1 is WNHNN, CDR2 SYGVQD (reference sequence). The CDR3 is 18 residues long. The CDR3 sequence is CASSGEPWGQGSNQPQHF. CDR3 nucleotides: TGCGCCAGCAGTGGGGAGCCGTGGGGACAGGGTAGCAATCAGCCCCAGCATTTT.

V gene TRBV20-1 combines with J gene TRBJ2-7; 10 bases fit TRBD2. Germline V gene data show CDR1 as DFQATT and CDR2 as SNEGSKA (reference sequence). J gave up 5 bases and V 3 bases, and 10 bases lay outside the gene matches. The CDR3 is 15 amino acids. CDR3 coding DNA: TGCAGTGCTAGTGATGGTCTAGCGGGGGTAAACGAGCAGTACTTC. Its protein product is CSASDGLAGVNEQYF.

This chain connects TRBV29-1 to TRBJ2-3, with D possibly TRBD1 on 6 matching bases. Between the trimmed V and J ends, which lost 4 bases and 13 bases, there was a span of 15 bases. The CDR3 loop spans 11 amino acids. Germline CDR1 SQVTM, CDR2 ANQGSEA. The CDR3 DNA reads as TGCAGCGTTGGGGGGCTCGGGATGGAGTATTTT. Translation gives CSVGGLGMEYF.

The chain links TRBV7-2 to TRBJ1-3; 7 bases line up with TRBD1. After removal of 1 base from V and 0 bases from J, the junction contained 6 bases not matched to a gene. The germline V gene has CDR1 SGHTA and CDR2 FQGNSA. This CDR3 spans 17 amino acids. Here the CDR3 reads CASSLVGGRLSGNTIYF. CDR3 DNA sequence: TGTGCCAGCAGCTTAGTAGGGGGCAGGCTCTCTGGAAACACCATATATTTT.

V and J are TRBV7-2 and TRBJ1-6, with D possibly being TRBD1 (6 bases). Germline V gene lookup returns CDR1 SGHTA and CDR2 FQGNSA. The length of the CDR3 is 19 residues. The V and J ends lost 2 bases and 2 bases respectively, with 19 bases between them. This CDR3 is CASSLMERSYRAYNSPLHF. The DNA for the CDR3 is TGTGCCAGCAGCTTAATGGAACGTTCGTACAGGGCCTATAATTCACCCCTCCACTTT.

The J gene is TRBJ1-4, the V gene TRBV12-3 or TRBV12-4; D is unresolved. The CDR3 is 13 residues long. Trimming took off 2 bases at V and 5 bases at J, with 6 bases between the two ends. The chain's CDR3 is CASSLRHNEKLFF. The DNA for the CDR3 is TGTGCCAGCAGTTTAAGACACAATGAAAAACTGTTTTTT.

Only one count was recorded for this clone. The CDR3 is CASINRGLGNTEAFF. The CDR3 DNA reads TGTGCCAGCATTAACAGGGGGCTTGGGAACACTGAAGCTTTCTTT. The chain employs TRBV6-5 and TRBJ1-1; 9 bases map to TRBD1. Germline V gene data show CDR1 as MNHEY and CDR2 as SVGAGI. V lost 7 bases, J lost 1 base, and 7 bases stayed unmatched. The CDR3 runs 15 residues.

The chain uses TRBV4-2 and TRBJ2-7; a weak D match, TRBD1 (6 bases). This CDR3 is built from 15 residues. Trimming removed 5 bases from V and 6 bases from J, with 20 bases in between. Germline CDR1 LGHNA, CDR2 YNFKEQ. The CDR3 region is CASSDPGERAIEQYF. The CDR3 DNA is TGTGCCAGCAGCGACCCAGGGGAAAGAGCCATCGAGCAGTACTTC.

A word on this clone: Within the sample, other DNA sequences also encode this same CDR3. V and J are TRBV5-1 and TRBJ1-5, with TRBD1 matching over 8 bases. CDR3 size: 13 residues. Germline V lookup: CDR1 SGHRS, CDR2 YFSETQ. Losses at the gene ends were 0 bases for V and 7 bases for J; bases not matched to a gene: 0. In DNA form, the CDR3 reads TGCGCCAGCAGCTTGGCAGGGGGCCAGCCCCAGCATTTT. It codes for CASSLAGGQPQHF.

The table lists this clone with a count of one. The rearrangement joins TRBV6-5 to TRBJ1-4; possibly TRBD1 for D (5 bases). CDR1 is MNHEY, CDR2 SVGAGI, per germline. The V end lost 0 bases, the J end lost 1 base, and 6 bases lay between the germline ends. The CDR3 length is 15 residues. CDR3 DNA sequence: TGTGCCAGCAGTTACTCGACAGTAACTAATGAAAAACTGTTTTTT. Its protein is CASSYSTVTNEKLFF.